The 31 T cell receptor beta chains below were found in one sample sequenced in a study of T-cell memory formation after mild COVID-19. TCRdb passed the 5' RACE reads through MiXCR, listing each CDR3 protein once. The sample lists 390,000 or so distinct CDR3 sequences; roughly 15% were seen once. Sequenced sample: PBMCs or a T cell subset sorted from them (not recorded which). Receptor source: a man aged 18 to 29 who had mild COVID-19 (a few samples of this study predate the infection). Cell type and time point are not known.

This sequence joins TRBV10-3 and TRBJ2-7; D is unresolved. Trimming pared 2 bases from V and 2 bases from J, leaving 10 bases between. This CDR3 comprises 14 residues. From germline, CDR1 is ENHRY and CDR2 SYGVKD. CDR3 region: CAISEPTLTYEQYF. The DNA for the CDR3 is TGTGCCATCAGTGAGCCAACACTCACCTACGAGCAGTACTTC.

This clonotype was counted at least ten times. The CDR3 region has the DNA TGTGCCAGCAGCCCGGCACGGGCCTGGGGTACGCAGTATTTT. Its translation: CASSPARAWGTQYF. The chain has TRBV13 and TRBJ2-3; D is undetermined. The V and J ends lost 5 bases and 8 bases respectively, with 17 bases between them. This CDR3 is built from 14 residues. Germline V gene sequence: CDR1 PRHDT, CDR2 FYEKMQ (reference sequence).

The V gene is TRBV7-2, the J gene TRBJ2-5; 12 bases align to TRBD2. CDR3 length: 15 residues. The germline CDR1 and CDR2 sequences are SGHTA and FQGNSA. J was trimmed by 5 bases and V by 3 bases; bases with no gene match: 4. The CDR3 is CASSFGLAGTETQYF. CDR3 bases: TGTGCCAGCAGCTTCGGACTAGCGGGGACCGAGACCCAGTACTTC.

The sample holds one count of this clonotype. The chain uses TRBV6-5 and TRBJ2-5; D ambiguous. V was pared by 2 bases and J by 3 bases, with 10 bases between. There are 14 residues in the CDR3. Per germline, CDR1 MNHEY and CDR2 SVGAGI. CDR3 sequence (DNA): TGTGCCAGCAGTTACGGTGAAGAAAAAGAGACCCAGTACTTC. It specifies CASSYGEEKETQYF.

The chain is built from TRBV3-1 and TRBJ2-5; 7 bases are shared with TRBD2. This CDR3 comprises 14 residues. The junction had 5 bases not matched to a gene; V was cut back by 2 bases and J by 5 bases. Germline V gene data show CDR1 as LGHDT and CDR2 as YNNKEL (reference sequence). The CDR3 nucleotides are TGTGCCAGCAGCCAACGAGGACTAGGGGAGACCCAGTACTTC. This codes for CASSQRGLGETQYF.

V usage is TRBV7-9 and J usage is TRBJ2-7; TRBD1 is a possible D gene (5 bases). The V end lost 5 bases, the J end lost 4 bases, and 18 bases lay between the germline ends. Looked up from germline, CDR1 is SEHNR and CDR2 is FQNEAQ (reference sequence). The CDR3 length is 15 residues. The CDR3 loop is CASSTGAVRSYEQYF. For the CDR3, the DNA is TGTGCCAGCAGCACTGGGGCAGTAAGATCTTACGAGCAGTACTTC.

The chain joins TRBV7-2 to TRBJ1-2, with D possibly matching TRBD1 (5 bases). The CDR3 has 14 residues. The V and J ends lost 6 bases and 5 bases respectively, with 16 bases between them. Germline V gene lookup returns CDR1 SGHTA and CDR2 FQGNSA. The CDR3 loop reads CASSPGTEVYGYTF. The DNA of the CDR3 is TGTGCCAGCAGTCCCGGGACGGAGGTTTATGGCTACACCTTC.

This clonotype has more than one count but fewer than ten. This sequence joins TRBV7-2 and TRBJ2-1; D is unclear. The CDR3 consists of 16 residues. Trimming removed 7 bases at V and 3 bases at J, with 19 bases between. The V gene's germline CDR1 is SGHTA and CDR2 FQGNSA. This chain's CDR3 is CASNAGRAHVYNEQFF. CDR3 sequence (DNA): TGTGCCAGCAATGCTGGCCGGGCCCACGTCTACAATGAGCAGTTCTTC. The full variable domain, completed using reference TRBV7-2 and TRBJ2-1, is GAGVSQSPSNKVTEKGKDVELRCDPISGHTALYWYRQSLGQGLEFLIYFQGNSAPDKSGLPSDRFSAERTGGSVSTLTIQRTQQEDSAVYLCASNAGRAHVYNEQFFGPGTRLTVL.

The rearrangement links TRBV20-1 to TRBJ1-5, with D perhaps TRBD1 (6 bases). The CDR3 length is 14 residues. Germline assignment: CDR1 DFQATT and CDR2 SNEGSKA (reference sequence). The germline V and J ends were trimmed by 4 bases and 0 bases, with 10 bases remaining between them. The CDR3 loop is CSATTGYSNQPQHF. The CDR3 DNA is TGCAGTGCTACGACAGGCTATAGCAATCAGCCCCAGCATTTT.

This clonotype has more than one count but fewer than ten. Here the CDR3 reads CASSLVGGLEAFF. Written as DNA, the CDR3 is TGTGCCAGCAGCTTAGTTGGGGGCTTGGAAGCTTTCTTT. The chain combines TRBV7-8 with TRBJ1-1; perhaps TRBD1 as D (6 bases). Germline-derived CDR1 and CDR2 are SGHVS and FQNEAQ. V lost 1 base and J 8 bases, leaving 11 bases between the germline ends. The CDR3 has 13 residues.

About this clonotype: A read error may produce the germline difference seen at one junction end. The chain couples TRBV7-2 to TRBJ2-1; unclear D gene. Germline lookup yields CDR1 SGHTA and CDR2 FQGNSA. This CDR3 comprises 8 residues. As DNA, the CDR3 is TGTGCCAGCAGCTTTATGGTCTTC. Translating it yields CASSFMVF.

The gene calls are TRBV9 and TRBJ2-5, with unresolved D. Trimming took off 0 bases at V and 3 bases at J, with 9 bases between the two ends. The CDR3 covers 14 residues. Germline V gives CDR1 SGDLS, CDR2 YYNGEE. The CDR3 bases are TGTGCCAGCAGCGTAGCCCCGACGAAAGAGACCCAGTACTTC. Its translation is CASSVAPTKETQYF.

The V gene is TRBV15, the J gene TRBJ2-7, with 9 bases that match TRBD1. V trimming: 5 bases; J trimming: 2 bases; junction bases outside the gene matches: 16. This CDR3 has 18 amino acids. Looked up from germline, CDR1 is LNHNV and CDR2 is YYDKDF (reference sequence). CDR3 coding DNA: TGTGCCACCAGCCTGAACAGGGGGCGATACTGGTGCCCCTACGAGCAGTACGTC. This encodes CATSLNRGRYWCPYEQYV.

This chain links TRBV3-1 with TRBJ2-1; the D gene is possibly TRBD1 (6 bases). This CDR3 is 15 amino acids long. CDR1 and CDR2 (germline): LGHDT, YNNKEL (reference sequence). V was trimmed by 3 bases and J by 8 bases, leaving 17 bases between them. This CDR3 reads CASSHAGTYDDEQFF. DNA for the CDR3: TGTGCCAGCAGCCACGCTGGGACATACGACGATGAGCAGTTCTTC.

This clonotype has more than one count but fewer than ten. The chain has TRBV20-1 and TRBJ2-5, with a possible D match to TRBD1 (6 bases). There are 14 residues in the CDR3. The ends were cut back, 6 bases at V and 4 bases at J, with 18 bases in the middle. In germline, CDR1 is DFQATT, CDR2 SNEGSKA (reference sequence). In DNA form, the CDR3 reads TGCAGTGCCAACCCCCGGGCAGGGGTAGAGACCCAGTACTTC. It encodes CSANPRAGVETQYF.

This clonotype occurred a few times. The rearrangement uses TRBV24-1 and TRBJ2-1, with 12 bases aligning to TRBD2. The CDR3 runs to 16 residues. Germline V gene lookup returns CDR1 KGHDR and CDR2 SFDVKD. V dropped 3 bases and J dropped 4; count of bases not matched to a gene: 3. CDR3 region: CATSDASGGVYNEQFF. The DNA of the CDR3 is TGTGCCACCAGTGATGCTAGCGGGGGGGTGTACAATGAGCAGTTCTTC.

In its sample, this clonotype was seen a few times. The J gene is TRBJ1-5, the V gene TRBV6-5, with a possible D match to TRBD1 (5 bases). This CDR3 has 16 amino acids. Trimming left V 0 bases short and J 7 bases short, with 16 bases between. Germline CDR1 reads MNHEY; CDR2 reads SVGAGI. The CDR3 DNA sequence: TGTGCCAGCAGTTACTCTTCACGAGGGGCTGGCCAGCCCCAGCATTTT. Its translation: CASSYSSRGAGQPQHF.

The rearrangement uses TRBV9 and TRBJ2-3; D is unclear. CDR1 and CDR2 from the germline V gene are SGDLS and YYNGEE. V lost 0 bases, J lost 2 bases, and 10 bases lay in between. The CDR3 totals 15 residues. CDR3 residues: CASSVGARYTDTQYF. The CDR3, as DNA: TGTGCCAGCAGCGTAGGGGCCAGATACACAGATACGCAGTATTTT.

This clonotype is a singleton in its sample. J is TRBJ2-3 and V is TRBV7-3, with 11 bases fitting TRBD2. CDR3 length equals 15 residues. The V gene end was trimmed by 6 bases and the J gene end by 6 bases; junction bases not matched to a gene: 8. Germline assignment: CDR1 SGHTA and CDR2 FQGTGA. The CDR3 sequence is CASRLSGGARDTQYF. CDR3 bases: TGTGCCAGCAGGCTTAGCGGGGGGGCCAGGGATACGCAGTATTTT.

This clonotype was observed many times. The chain has TRBV20-1 and TRBJ2-3; D is uncertain. The V gene lost 3 bases and the J gene lost 1 base, with 14 bases spanning the gap. Germline CDR1 and CDR2: DFQATT and SNEGSKA (reference sequence). CDR3 length: 15 residues. The CDR3 DNA reads TGCAGTGCTAGGTCCCCGGGTGTCGGCACAGATACGCAGTATTTT. Translated: CSARSPGVGTDTQYF.

In its sample, this clonotype was seen a few times. This rearrangement joins TRBV7-6 to TRBJ2-7, with TRBD2 matching over 7 bases. This CDR3 has 17 amino acids. Per the germline V gene, CDR1 is SGHVS and CDR2 is FNYEAQ. Germline trimming cut 1 base from V and 0 bases from J; bases unmatched to any gene: 9. CDR3 loop: CASSLGLSGATSYEQYF. As DNA, the CDR3 is TGTGCCAGCAGCTTAGGTCTGAGCGGGGCCACCTCCTACGAGCAGTACTTC. Using reference TRBV7-6 and TRBJ2-7 for the parts outside the CDR3, the full variable domain is GAGVSQSPRYKVTKRGQDVALRCDPISGHVSLYWYRQALGQGPEFLTYFNYEAQQDKSGLPNDRFSAERPEGSISTLTIQRTEQRDSAMYRCASSLGLSGATSYEQYFGPGTRLTVT.

This clonotype was seen a handful of times. This sequence joins TRBV24-1 and TRBJ1-5; possible D gene TRBD1, 5 bases. The CDR3 consists of 14 residues. The germline V gene has CDR1 KGHDR and CDR2 SFDVKD. The V gene lost 4 bases and the J gene lost 3 bases, with 9 bases spanning the gap. The CDR3 protein is CATSDRDFNQPQHF. The CDR3 DNA follows: TGTGCCACCAGTGACCGGGACTTCAATCAGCCCCAGCATTTT.

This clonotype was seen only a few times. DNA of the CDR3: TGTGCCAGCAGTTACAGAGGCCAGGAGGCAGATACGCAGTATTTT. Translated, it gives CASSYRGQEADTQYF. The chain recombines TRBV6-2 or TRBV6-3 with TRBJ2-3, with TRBD2 as a possible D gene (5 bases). Germline lookup yields CDR1 MNHEY and CDR2 SVGEGT. V gave up 2 bases and J gave up 4 bases, with 13 bases separating them. The CDR3 is 15 residues long.

The chain employs TRBV6-6 and TRBJ2-2, with D perhaps TRBD2 (5 bases). Germline lookup yields CDR1 MNHNY and CDR2 SVGAGI (reference sequence). Trimming cost V 0 bases and J 7 bases, with 12 bases left between them. CDR3 size: 15 residues. The CDR3 protein is CASSYSPGLGGELFF. The CDR3 DNA sequence: TGTGCCAGCAGTTACTCGCCTGGACTGGGCGGGGAGCTGTTTTTT.

This chain joins TRBV20-1 and TRBJ1-2; TRBD1 is a possible D gene (6 bases). This CDR3 is 15 amino acids long. Germline V gene sequence: CDR1 DFQATT, CDR2 SNEGSKA (reference sequence). V was trimmed by 0 bases and J by 5 bases, leaving 16 bases between them. The CDR3 is CSARDPQGHYYGYTF. In nucleotides, the CDR3 is TGCAGTGCTAGAGATCCACAGGGCCACTATTATGGCTACACCTTC.

CDR3 coding DNA: TGTGCCAGCAGCCAAGGCCCTGGACTAGCGGAGAGCACAGATACGCAGTATTTT. The encoded protein is CASSQGPGLAESTDTQYF. The rearrangement links TRBV4-2 to TRBJ2-3; 10 bases map to TRBD2. After removal of 1 base from V and 0 bases from J, the junction contained 7 bases not matched to a gene. Germline assignment: CDR1 LGHNA and CDR2 YNFKEQ. CDR3 length: 18 residues.

The chain uses TRBV12-3 or TRBV12-4 and TRBJ2-5; 7 bases are shared with TRBD1. The junction had 8 bases not matched to a gene; V was cut back by 5 bases and J by 5 bases. CDR3 length: 14 residues. The CDR3 bases are TGTGCCAGCAGTCCCACAGGGGTAAGGGAGACCCAGTACTTC. This sequence encodes CASSPTGVRETQYF.

The table lists this clonotype with a few counts. The chain couples TRBV12-5 to TRBJ1-1, with 8 bases fitting TRBD1. Trimming took 2 bases from V and 5 from J; bases not matched to a gene: 10. Germline V gene lookup returns CDR1 LGHNT and CDR2 FRNRAP. CDR3 size: 16 residues. The CDR3 spells CASGLTQTGGLTEAFF. CDR3 sequence (DNA): TGTGCTAGTGGTTTGACACAAACAGGGGGACTTACTGAAGCTTTCTTT.

The chain couples TRBV10-1 to TRBJ2-3; no firm D call. In germline, CDR1 is WNHNN, CDR2 SYGVQD (reference sequence). The CDR3 covers 14 residues. Trimming shortened V by 2 bases and J by 3 bases, and 9 bases separated the two germline ends. The CDR3 here is CASSERWGTDTQYF. The DNA for the CDR3 is TGCGCCAGCAGTGAGAGGTGGGGAACAGATACGCAGTATTTT.

In this sample, this clonotype turned up a few times. The chain joins TRBV4-3 to TRBJ1-3, with a weak D call TRBD1 (6 bases). Between the trimmed V and J ends, which lost 0 bases and 4 bases, there was a span of 16 bases. The CDR3 spans 17 residues. The germline CDR1 and CDR2 sequences are LGHNA and YSLEER. As DNA, the CDR3 is TGCGCCAGCAGCCAAGATATCCGACAGGCTGAAGGAAACACCATATATTTT. As protein: CASSQDIRQAEGNTIYF.

J is TRBJ1-3 and V is TRBV11-2; D gene uncertain. Deletions cut 1 base from V and 0 bases from J, with 4 bases between. Germline V gene sequence: CDR1 SGHAT, CDR2 FQNNGV. CDR3 size: 14 residues. This CDR3 is CASSLVASGNTIYF. CDR3 nucleotide sequence: TGTGCCAGCAGCTTAGTCGCCTCTGGAAACACCATATATTTT.